The present entry profiles one TCR beta chain with its context. The CDR3 is 21 amino acids. With 6 bases clipped from V and 9 bases from J, the junction kept 29 bases outside the gene matches. Germline loops: CDR1 MNHEY, CDR2 SMNVEV (reference sequence). The table came from immunoSEQ multiplex PCR; TCRdb's copy has only in-frame clones and leaves some out. The sample lists 75,000 to 100,000 clones; roughly 90% were seen once. The data originate from a study of OX40 agonist ivuxolimab in advanced cancers. The sequenced sample was CD4+ or CD8+ T cells sorted from blood, obtained in a trial of the OX40 agonist ivuxolimab. The sequence was obtained from an adult with an advanced solid tumor such as melanoma, head and neck, liver or kidney cancer. The V call is TRBV27, the J call TRBJ2-1; 10 bases are shared with TRBD1. The CDR3 DNA is TGTGCCAGCAGCACGACCCGGGGACAGGGGTGGACTTTCGTAACGGTTGGTGAGCAGTTCTTC. Its protein is CASSTTRGQGWTFVTVGEQFF.